These T cell receptor beta chains were read from a single sample in a study of blood T cell repertoires in COVID-19. The repertoire was sequenced with immunoSEQ multiplex PCR; TCRdb's copy has only in-frame clones and lacks some. The sample holds roughly 69,000 clones, around 87% seen once. Sequenced input: peripheral blood. These receptors were obtained from a man aged 50 to 59 with active COVID-19. Both conserved end residues are part of each CDR3. The order of the fields is J gene, V gene, D gene, clone size, CDR3 DNA, CDR3 protein. D genes are given only for firm matches. Rows give clone size only sometimes, using once, few, many, or a class for an expanded clone.

>TRBJ2-2|TRBV28|TRBD2|NA
TGTGCCAGCAGTATAGCGGGATCGGCCGGGGAGCTGTTTTTT
CASSIAGSAGELFF
>TRBJ1-1|TRBV21-1|NA|NA
TGTGCCAGCAAGGCCCCGGGATCTATCCTGAACACTGAAGCTTTCTTT
CASKAPGSILNTEAFF
>TRBJ2-5|TRBV3-1/TRBV3-2|NA|NA
TGTGCCAGCAGCCACCACAGGGTACCGGAGACCCAGTACTTC
CASSHHRVPETQYF
>TRBJ2-5|TRBV6-6|NA|NA
TGTGCCAGCAGTTACTCGTTTGTGGGCCAACAAGAGACCCAGTACTTC
CASSYSFVGQQETQYF
>TRBJ2-5|TRBV19|NA|NA
TGTGCCAGTAGTATAGCAGGAAACCAAGAGACCCAGTACTTC
CASSIAGNQETQYF
>TRBJ2-3|TRBV24-1|NA|NA
TGTGCCACCAGTGACATTCGCAGGGGAACAGATACGCAGTATTTT
CATSDIRRGTDTQYF
>TRBJ2-5|TRBV27|TRBD1|NA
TGTGCCAGCAGTGCCCGGGACAGGGGGAAGCGAGCAGAGACCCAGTACTTC
CASSARDRGKRAETQYF
>TRBJ2-3|TRBV7-9|TRBD1|once
TGTGCCAGCAGCCCCGGGACAGGGATTTCAGATACGCAGTATTTT
CASSPGTGISDTQYF
>TRBJ2-3|TRBV27|NA|NA
TGTGCCAGCAGTTTAGTGGGAGTGTTGACAGATACGCAGTATTTT
CASSLVGVLTDTQYF
>TRBJ2-7|TRBV6-2/TRBV6-3|TRBD2|NA
TGTGCCAGCAGCCCTAGCGGGACCTACGAGCAGTACTTC
CASSPSGTYEQYF
>TRBJ2-7|TRBV28|TRBD1|NA
TGTGCCAGCAGTTCGGGGAGGACAGGGTCTGCCTACGAGCAGTACTTC
CASSSGRTGSAYEQYF
>TRBJ2-1|TRBV28|TRBD2|NA
TGTGCCAGCAGACGGGGAGGGGCTTACAATGAGCAGTTCTTC
CASRRGGAYNEQFF
>TRBJ1-4|TRBV6-5|TRBD1|NA
TGTGCCAGCAGCCCGGGACAGGAAAATGAAAAACTGTTTTTT
CASSPGQENEKLFF
>TRBJ1-4|TRBV7-2|NA|NA
TGTGCCAGCAGCTTAGGAGTTAGTAATGAAAAACTGTTTTTT
CASSLGVSNEKLFF
>TRBJ2-5|TRBV9|NA|NA
TGTGCCAGCAGCCCCCCGGAGGGGGGGAGTACCCAGTACTTC
CASSPPEGGSTQYF
>TRBJ1-5|TRBV13|TRBD1|NA
TGTGCCAGCAGCTTAAGGACTACAGGGGAAGGGAGCAATCAGCCCCAGCATTTT
CASSLRTTGEGSNQPQHF
>TRBJ1-4|TRBV4-3|NA|few
TGCGCCAGCAGCCAAGATCACTCGGCGGGGGGAAATGAAAAACTGTTTTTT
CASSQDHSAGGNEKLFF
>TRBJ1-5|TRBV28|TRBD1|NA
TGTGCCGGGGGGACAGACTATCAGCCCCAGCATTTT
CAGGTDYQPQHF
>TRBJ2-7|TRBV18|TRBD2|NA
TGTGCCAGCTCACCTGTGTCTAGCGGGGGGCCTGGTCGGTACGAGCAGTACTTC
CASSPVSSGGPGRYEQYF
>TRBJ1-1|TRBV7-2|NA|NA
TGTGCCAGCAGCTTATTTATGAACACTGAAGCTTTCTTT
CASSLFMNTEAFF
>TRBJ1-5|TRBV6-2/TRBV6-3|NA|NA
TGTGCCAGCAGCCGACGGGGGACGAGCAATCAGCCCCAGCATTTT
CASSRRGTSNQPQHF
>TRBJ1-1|TRBV28|NA|NA
TGTGCCAGCAGTTTAGCGCAGGGGCGGGCTTTCTTT
CASSLAQGRAFF
>TRBJ1-2|TRBV20-1|NA|once
TGCAGTGCTAGTGGGCAGGAGGTTGGCTACACCTTC
CSASGQEVGYTF
>TRBJ2-5|TRBV5-4|TRBD1|once
TGTGCCAGCAGCTACGGACAGGGCGAGACCCAGTACTTC
CASSYGQGETQYF
>TRBJ2-2|TRBV9|NA|NA
TGTGCCAGCAGTCCACAGGGCACTATGATGACCGGGGAGCTGTTTTTT
CASSPQGTMMTGELFF
>TRBJ2-7|TRBV5-1|NA|NA
TGCGCCAGCAGCTTGGAGTCCAGGGGCCCCTACTACGAGCAGTACTTC
CASSLESRGPYYEQYF
>TRBJ2-1|TRBV5-4|NA|NA
TGTGCCAGCCGAGCCGCTAGACATCAGGGCAATGAGCAGTTCTTC
CASRAARHQGNEQFF
>TRBJ2-5|TRBV5-6|NA|few
TGTGCCAGCAGCTTGAGGAAACAGAACCAAGAGACCCAGTACTTC
CASSLRKQNQETQYF
>TRBJ1-6|TRBV18|TRBD1|NA
TGTGCCAGCTCACCCATTAGGGCAGGGGGAATGAATAATTCACCCCTCCACTTT
CASSPIRAGGMNNSPLHF
>TRBJ1-2|TRBV7-6|TRBD1|NA
TGTGCCAGCAGCCCGACAGGGAACTATGGCTACACCTTC
CASSPTGNYGYTF
>TRBJ1-2|TRBV3-1/TRBV3-2|TRBD1|NA
TGTGCCAGCAGCCAAGGACAGGGACAAGATGGCTACACCTTC
CASSQGQGQDGYTF
>TRBJ2-7|TRBV28|NA|NA
TGTGCCAGCAGTTCACTATCCCGGAGGTACGAGCAGTACTTC
CASSSLSRRYEQYF
>TRBJ2-2|TRBV7-9|TRBD1|NA
TGTGCCAGCAGCCTCCATACAGGGGTCCCGAACACCGGGGAGCTGTTTTTT
CASSLHTGVPNTGELFF
>TRBJ1-5|TRBV7-2|NA|NA
TGTGTCAACCGGGTCCTGGGTAGCAATCAGCCCCAGCATTTT
CVNRVLGSNQPQHF
>TRBJ2-3|TRBV9|NA|NA
TGTGCCAGCAGCGTAGATAGCGGAGAAGGCGATACGCAGTATTTT
CASSVDSGEGDTQYF
>TRBJ2-7|TRBV10-1|NA|NA
TGCGCCAGCAGTGAGTCTACAGGGTTTGGAGAGCAGTACTTC
CASSESTGFGEQYF
>TRBJ2-7|TRBV30|TRBD2|NA
TGTGCCTGGAGGCGACTAGCGGGACTCTACGAGCAGTACTTC
CAWRRLAGLYEQYF
>TRBJ2-7|TRBV30|NA|NA
TGTGCCTGGAGTGGAGGGTATCGGTCCTACGAGCAGTACTTC
CAWSGGYRSYEQYF
>TRBJ2-3|TRBV18|NA|NA
TGTGCCAGCTCACCGCGGGACGGTGGGCCAGCTACGCAGTATTTT
CASSPRDGGPATQYF
>TRBJ2-7|TRBV5-5|NA|NA
TGTGCCAGCAGCTTGGCCGGGTCCAGGGGGGTCTACGAGCAGTACTTC
CASSLAGSRGVYEQYF
>TRBJ1-2|TRBV5-1|NA|once
TGCGCCAGCAGCTTGTCGTCACAGGGATATCCCTATGGCTACACCTTC
CASSLSSQGYPYGYTF
>TRBJ1-5|TRBV19|TRBD1|NA
TGTGCCAGTAGCCCGGGACAGAGCAATCAGCCCCAGCATTTT
CASSPGQSNQPQHF
>TRBJ1-5|TRBV19|NA|NA
TGTGCCAGTAGTATAGATGTTGTAGTAGGGGGGGATCAGCCCCAGCATTTT
CASSIDVVVGGDQPQHF
>TRBJ1-1|TRBV10-3|TRBD1|NA
TGTGCCATCAGTGAAGCAGGGGGCACCGAAGCTTTCTTT
CAISEAGGTEAFF
>TRBJ2-7|TRBV6-4|TRBD1|NA
TGTGCCAGCAGTCCGGGACAGGGCGGTTTCAACGAGCAGTACTTC
CASSPGQGGFNEQYF
>TRBJ1-3|TRBV5-8|NA|NA
TGTGCCAGCAGCTTGGAGAGCTCTGGAAACACCATATATTTT
CASSLESSGNTIYF
>TRBJ1-1|TRBV28|NA|once
TGTGCCACCGAACGGGGGACTGAAGCTTTCTTT
CATERGTEAFF
>TRBJ2-1|TRBV7-9|NA|NA
TGTGCCAGCAGCTCCACCATCCAAACCTACCTCAATGAGCAGTTCTTC
CASSSTIQTYLNEQFF